This T cell receptor (beta chain) stems from a study of T-cell memory formation after mild COVID-19. TCRdb passed the 5' RACE reads through MiXCR, listing each CDR3 protein once. The top ten hold around 20% of the sample, which has a few hundred thousand distinct CDR3 sequences, 20% to 25% seen once. The V end lost 10 bases, the J end lost 6 bases, and 19 bases lay between the germline ends. Germline CDR1 reads MNHNS; CDR2 reads SASEGT. The CDR3 loop spans 14 amino acids. V usage is TRBV6-1 and J usage is TRBJ1-5, with D perhaps TRBD1 (6 bases). The source material was PBMCs or a T cell subset sorted from them (not recorded which). This TCR derives from a man younger than 30 who had mild COVID-19 (a few samples of this study predate the infection). Cell type and time point are not known. Here the CDR3 DNA reads TGTGCCACCGGGCGGGGGGCGCAGAGTCAGCCCCAGCATTTT. Translating it yields CATGRGAQSQPQHF.